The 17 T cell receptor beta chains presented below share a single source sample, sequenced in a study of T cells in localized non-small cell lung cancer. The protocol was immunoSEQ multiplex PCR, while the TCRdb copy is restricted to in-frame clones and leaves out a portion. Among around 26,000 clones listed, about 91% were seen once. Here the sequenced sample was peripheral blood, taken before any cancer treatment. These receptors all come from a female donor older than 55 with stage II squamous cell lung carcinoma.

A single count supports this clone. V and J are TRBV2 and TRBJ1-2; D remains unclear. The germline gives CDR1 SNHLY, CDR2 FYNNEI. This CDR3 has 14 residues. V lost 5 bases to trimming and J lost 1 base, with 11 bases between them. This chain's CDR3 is CASSTRMGNYGYTF. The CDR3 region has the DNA TGTGCCAGCAGTACAAGGATGGGTAACTATGGCTACACCTTC.

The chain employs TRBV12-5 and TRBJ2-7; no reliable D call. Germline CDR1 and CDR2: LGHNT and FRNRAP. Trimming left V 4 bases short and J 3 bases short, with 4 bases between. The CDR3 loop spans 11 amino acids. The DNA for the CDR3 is TGTGCTAGTGGTTCTCACTACGAGCAGTACTTC. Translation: CASGSHYEQYF.

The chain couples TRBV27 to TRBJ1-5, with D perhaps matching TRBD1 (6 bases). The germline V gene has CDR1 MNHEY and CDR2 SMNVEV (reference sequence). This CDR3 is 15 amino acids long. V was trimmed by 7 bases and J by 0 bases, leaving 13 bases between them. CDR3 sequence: CASNADSNSNQPQHF. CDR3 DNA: TGTGCCAGCAACGCGGACAGTAATAGCAATCAGCCCCAGCATTTT.

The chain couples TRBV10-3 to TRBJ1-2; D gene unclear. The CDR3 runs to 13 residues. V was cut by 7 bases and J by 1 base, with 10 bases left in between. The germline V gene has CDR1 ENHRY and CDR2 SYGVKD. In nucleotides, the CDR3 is TGTGCCATCAACCAAGACCGTAACTATGGCTACACCTTC. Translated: CAINQDRNYGYTF.

CDR3 sequence: CASSGGRRATNEKLFF. The CDR3 DNA follows: TGTGCCAGCAGTGGGGGGCGGAGGGCAACTAATGAAAAACTGTTTTTT. This chain uses TRBV2 with TRBJ1-4; D is possibly TRBD1 (6 bases). Trimming stripped 4 bases from V and 0 bases from J, with 12 bases between. The CDR3 has 16 amino acids. CDR1 is SNHLY, CDR2 FYNNEI, per germline.

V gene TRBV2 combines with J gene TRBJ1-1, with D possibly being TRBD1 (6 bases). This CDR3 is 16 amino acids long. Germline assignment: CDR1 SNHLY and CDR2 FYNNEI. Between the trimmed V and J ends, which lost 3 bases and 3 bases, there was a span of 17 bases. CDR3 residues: CASSEGPGAVYTEAFF. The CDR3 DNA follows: TGTGCCAGCAGTGAGGGCCCAGGGGCGGTGTACACTGAAGCTTTCTTT.

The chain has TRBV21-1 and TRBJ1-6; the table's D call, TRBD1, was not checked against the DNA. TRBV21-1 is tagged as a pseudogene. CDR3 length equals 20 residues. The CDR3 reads CASSSAGTGGSFPYNSPLHF. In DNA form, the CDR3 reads TGTGCCAGCAGCAGCGCGGGGACAGGGGGGTCATTCCCCTATAATTCACCCCTCCACTTT.

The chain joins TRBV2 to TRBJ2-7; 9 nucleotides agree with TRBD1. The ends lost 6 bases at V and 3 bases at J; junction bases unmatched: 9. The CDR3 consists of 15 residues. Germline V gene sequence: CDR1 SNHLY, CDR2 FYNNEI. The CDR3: CASRQGQGLYYEQYF. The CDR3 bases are TGTGCCAGCAGGCAAGGACAGGGGCTCTACTACGAGCAGTACTTC.

The CDR3 loop reads CASSVGTGVNQPQHF. In nucleotides, the CDR3 is TGTGCCAGCAGCGTAGGGACAGGGGTCAATCAGCCCCAGCATTTT. The rearrangement uses TRBV9 and TRBJ1-5, with 9 bases identical to TRBD1. Germline lookup yields CDR1 SGDLS and CDR2 YYNGEE. V shed 0 bases and J 3 bases; nucleotides not matched to a gene: 1. This CDR3 has 15 amino acids.

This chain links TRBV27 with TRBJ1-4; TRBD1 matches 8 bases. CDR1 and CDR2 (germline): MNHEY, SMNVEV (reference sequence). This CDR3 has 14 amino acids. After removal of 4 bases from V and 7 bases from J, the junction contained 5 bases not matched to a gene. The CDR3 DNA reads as TGTGCCAGCAGTTCCGCGGACAGGGCTGAAAAACTGTTTTTT. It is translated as CASSSADRAEKLFF.

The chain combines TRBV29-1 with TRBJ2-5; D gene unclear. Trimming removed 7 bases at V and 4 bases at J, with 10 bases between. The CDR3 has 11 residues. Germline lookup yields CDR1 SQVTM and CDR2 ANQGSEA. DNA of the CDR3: TGCAGCGCCCCTACCCGAGAGACCCAGTACTTC. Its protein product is CSAPTRETQYF.

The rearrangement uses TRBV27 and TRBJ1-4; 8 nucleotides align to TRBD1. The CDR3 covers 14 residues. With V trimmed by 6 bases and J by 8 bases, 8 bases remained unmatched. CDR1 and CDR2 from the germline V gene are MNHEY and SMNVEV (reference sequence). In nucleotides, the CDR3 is TGTGCCAGCAGCCATCAGGGGGCCGGGGAAAAACTGTTTTTT. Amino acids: CASSHQGAGEKLFF.

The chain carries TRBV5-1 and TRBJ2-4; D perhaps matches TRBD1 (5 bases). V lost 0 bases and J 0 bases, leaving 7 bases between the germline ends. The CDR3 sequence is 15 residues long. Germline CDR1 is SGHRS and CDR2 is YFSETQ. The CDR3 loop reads CASSLGQLAKNIQYF. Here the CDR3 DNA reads TGCGCCAGCAGCTTGGGACAGCTAGCCAAAAACATTCAGTACTTC.

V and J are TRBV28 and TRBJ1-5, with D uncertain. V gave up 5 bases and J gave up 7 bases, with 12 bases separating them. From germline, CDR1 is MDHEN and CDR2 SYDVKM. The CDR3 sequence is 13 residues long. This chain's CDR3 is CASSTQNRQPQHF. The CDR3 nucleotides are TGTGCCAGCAGTACTCAGAACCGCCAGCCCCAGCATTTT.

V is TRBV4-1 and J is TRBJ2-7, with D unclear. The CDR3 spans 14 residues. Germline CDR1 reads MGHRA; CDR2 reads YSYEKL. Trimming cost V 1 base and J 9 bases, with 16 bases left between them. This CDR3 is CASSQAFQDVRQYF. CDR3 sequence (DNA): TGCGCCAGCAGCCAAGCTTTCCAGGACGTAAGGCAGTACTTC.

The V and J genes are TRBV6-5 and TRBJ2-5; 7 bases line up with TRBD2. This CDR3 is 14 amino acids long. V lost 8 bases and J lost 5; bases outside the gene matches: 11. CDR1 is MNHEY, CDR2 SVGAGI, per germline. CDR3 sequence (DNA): TGTGCCAGCTCCATGGGCGGGAGAGTGGAGACCCAGTACTTC. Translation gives CASSMGGRVETQYF.

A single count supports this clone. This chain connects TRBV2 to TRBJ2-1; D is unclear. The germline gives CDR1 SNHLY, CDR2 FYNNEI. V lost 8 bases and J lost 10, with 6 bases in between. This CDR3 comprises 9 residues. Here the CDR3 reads CASPWEQFF. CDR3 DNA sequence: TGTGCCAGCCCCTGGGAGCAGTTCTTC.